This passage covers 14 T cell receptor beta chains from one sample sequenced in a study of blood T cell repertoires in COVID-19. Sequencing used immunoSEQ multiplex PCR; TCRdb keeps in-frame clones, though not all of them. Of approximately 190,000 clones in the sample, more than 70% were seen once. The sequencing sample was made of peripheral blood. Source of these receptors: a man aged 40-55 years with active or convalescent COVID-19.

The sample holds one count of this clone. V usage is TRBV28 and J usage is TRBJ1-1; 10 bases line up with TRBD1. The CDR3 loop spans 17 amino acids. Losses at the gene ends were 5 bases for V and 2 bases for J; bases not matched to a gene: 11. CDR1 and CDR2 (germline): MDHEN, SYDVKM. The CDR3 region is CASSLTGTGVRNTEAFF. In nucleotides, the CDR3 is TGTGCCAGCAGTCTCACCGGGACAGGGGTCAGAAACACTGAAGCTTTCTTT.

The chain recombines TRBV28 with TRBJ1-6; D might be TRBD1 (5 bases). CDR3 size: 16 residues. Trimming took 5 bases from V and 6 from J, leaving 17 bases between them. Looked up from germline, CDR1 is MDHEN and CDR2 is SYDVKM. CDR3 DNA sequence: TGTGCCAGCAGTGCCCCGCCAGGGTGGGGTAATTCACCCCTCCACTTT. Translating gives CASSAPPGWGNSPLHF.

A single count supports this clone. V gene TRBV19 combines with J gene TRBJ2-1; 7 bases align to TRBD1. With 5 bases clipped from V and 4 bases from J, the junction kept 5 bases outside the gene matches. The V gene's germline CDR1 is LNHDA and CDR2 SQIVND (reference sequence). CDR3 size: 14 residues. DNA of the CDR3: TGTGCCAGTAGTCGACAGGGTAGTTACAATGAGCAGTTCTTC. Translation gives CASSRQGSYNEQFF.

This chain links TRBV14 with TRBJ2-3, with 11 bases lining up with TRBD2. The ends lost 0 bases at V and 0 bases at J; junction bases unmatched: 11. The CDR3 is made up of 20 amino acids. Germline CDR1 SGHDN, CDR2 FVKESK. CDR3 DNA sequence: TGTGCCAGCAGCCAAGATCTCGGTTTAGCGGGGGGGTCTAGCACAGATACGCAGTATTTT. This sequence encodes CASSQDLGLAGGSSTDTQYF. The full variable domain, completed using reference TRBV14 and TRBJ2-3, is EAGVTQFPSHSVIEKGQTVTLRCDPISGHDNLYWYRRVMGKEIKFLLHFVKESKQDESGMPNNRFLAERTGGTYSTLKVQPAELEDSGVYFCASSQDLGLAGGSSTDTQYFGPGTRLTVL.

The V and J genes are TRBV6-5 and TRBJ1-2; TRBD1 aligns across 9 bases. V shed 6 bases, J shed 7 bases, and the junction held 9 bases outside the gene matches. The CDR3 runs 14 residues. The germline V gene has CDR1 MNHEY and CDR2 SVGAGI. CDR3 sequence reads: CASRAGTGHGGYTF. The CDR3, as DNA: TGTGCCAGCAGGGCCGGGACAGGGCATGGTGGCTACACCTTC.

The rearrangement uses TRBV2 and TRBJ1-2, with 11 bases aligning to TRBD1. The V segment lost 6 bases and the J segment 4 bases; nucleotides outside the gene matches: 4. The CDR3 contains 14 residues. The germline V gene has CDR1 SNHLY and CDR2 FYNNEI. CDR3 amino acids: CASSSGTGGYGYTF. The CDR3 DNA follows: TGTGCCAGCAGCTCCGGGACAGGGGGCTATGGCTACACCTTC.

The CDR3 coding sequence is TGCGCCAGCAGCCCAAGCCCGTCAGGCCCCTACGAGCAGTACTTC. Amino acids: CASSPSPSGPYEQYF. This chain connects TRBV4-1 to TRBJ2-7; D not certain. V lost 4 bases and J 2 bases, leaving 15 bases between the germline ends. Germline V gene lookup returns CDR1 MGHRA and CDR2 YSYEKL. CDR3 length: 15 amino acids.

J is TRBJ1-2 and V is TRBV7-2; 10 positions agree with TRBD1. V was clipped by 0 bases and J by 4 bases; unmatched bases: 2. The CDR3 has 15 amino acids. Per germline, CDR1 SGHTA and CDR2 FQGNSA. CDR3 region: CASSLATGGSYGYTF. The CDR3 bases are TGTGCCAGCAGCTTAGCGACAGGGGGCAGCTATGGCTACACCTTC.

The CDR3 nucleotides are TGTGCCAGTAGTATCAGAACAGGGGTAGGGGATACGCAGTATTTT. Protein sequence: CASSIRTGVGDTQYF. The chain couples TRBV19 to TRBJ2-3, with 7 positions matching TRBD1. The CDR3 loop spans 15 amino acids. The germline gives CDR1 LNHDA, CDR2 SQIVND (reference sequence). V was clipped by 3 bases and J by 6 bases; unmatched bases: 9.

The chain recombines TRBV28 with TRBJ2-4, with a tentative D call TRBD1 (6 bases). The V and J ends lost 6 bases and 1 base respectively, with 13 bases between them. CDR1 is MDHEN and CDR2 is SYDVKM in the germline V gene. CDR3 length equals 15 residues. The CDR3 DNA reads as TGTGCCAGCAGAACAGGGCAAACGGCCAAAAACATTCAGTACTTC. Translation gives CASRTGQTAKNIQYF.

The gene calls are TRBV14 and TRBJ1-1; unclear D gene. Between the trimmed V and J ends, which lost 5 bases and 13 bases, there was a span of 17 bases. The CDR3 has 12 residues. The germline gives CDR1 SGHDN, CDR2 FVKESK. This chain's CDR3 is CASSGRVGRLFF. CDR3 bases: TGTGCCAGCAGCGGGCGGGTAGGGAGGCTTTTCTTT. Looking up the rest from reference TRBV14 and TRBJ1-1 gives the full variable domain: EAGVTQFPSHSVIEKGQTVTLRCDPISGHDNLYWYRRVMGKEIKFLLHFVKESKQDESGMPNNRFLAERTGGTYSTLKVQPAELEDSGVYFCASSGRVGRLFFGQGTRLTVV.

This clone was picked up one time. The V gene is TRBV7-2, the J gene TRBJ1-2, with D possibly being TRBD1 (5 bases). The CDR3 runs to 14 residues. Per the germline V gene, CDR1 is SGHTA and CDR2 is FQGNSA. V shed 4 bases and J shed 1 base, with 10 bases lying between them. In nucleotides, the CDR3 is TGTGCCAGCAGCTCCCCGGGGGGTAACTATGGCTACACCTTC. Encoded protein: CASSSPGGNYGYTF. Combining the CDR3 with reference TRBV7-2 and TRBJ1-2 gives the whole variable domain GAGVSQSPSNKVTEKGKDVELRCDPISGHTALYWYRQSLGQGLEFLIYFQGNSAPDKSGLPSDRFSAERTGGSVSTLTIQRTQQEDSAVYLCASSSPGGNYGYTFGSGTRLTVV.

The chain has TRBV5-1 and TRBJ2-1; 16 bases match TRBD2. In germline, CDR1 is SGHRS, CDR2 YFSETQ. The CDR3 is 17 residues long. The V gene end was trimmed by 2 bases and the J gene end by 7 bases; junction bases not matched to a gene: 6. The CDR3 is CASSLIGTSGRGNEQFF. CDR3 in DNA: TGCGCCAGCAGCTTAATCGGGACTAGCGGGAGGGGGAATGAGCAGTTCTTC.

The chain uses TRBV19 and TRBJ1-2; the D gene is possibly TRBD1 (6 bases). Per germline, CDR1 LNHDA and CDR2 SQIVND (reference sequence). V lost 6 bases and J 2 bases, leaving 10 bases between the germline ends. CDR3 length equals 13 residues. For the CDR3, the DNA is TGTGCCAGTAGGGACAGTCAAAACTATGGCTACACCTTC. It encodes CASRDSQNYGYTF.